What follows are 8 T cell receptor beta chains derived from one specimen sequenced in a study of T cell responses to AZD1222 COVID-19 vaccine. Clones were read by immunoSEQ multiplex PCR, and TCRdb kept only the in-frame ones, dropping some. The repertoire holds about 130,000 clones, with around 85% as singletons. The sample in question was peripheral blood, obtained 28 days after the second dose of the MenACWY control vaccine. The receptors here all came from an adult who received the MenACWY meningococcal vaccine as a control.

The chain uses TRBV6-5 and TRBJ1-2, with D tentatively TRBD1 (5 bases). This CDR3 region has 13 residues. Germline-derived CDR1 and CDR2 are MNHEY and SVGAGI. With 6 bases removed from V and 1 base from J, the gap between germline ends came to 9 bases. In DNA form, the CDR3 reads TGTGCCAGCAGCCGGGGCGGTAACTATGGCTACACCTTC. Its protein is CASSRGGNYGYTF.

The chain is built from TRBV6-5 and TRBJ1-1, with 9 bases lining up with TRBD1. J gave up 4 bases and V 11 bases, and 8 bases lay outside the gene matches. CDR1 and CDR2 from the germline V gene are MNHEY and SVGAGI. The CDR3 has 13 residues. Here the CDR3 reads CAGRDRAGTEAFF. CDR3 nucleotide sequence: TGTGCCGGCCGGGACAGGGCCGGCACTGAAGCTTTCTTT.

The chain has TRBV5-5 and TRBJ1-2; D unresolved. V shed 0 bases and J shed 0 bases, with 6 bases lying between them. Germline V gene sequence: CDR1 SGHKS, CDR2 YYEKEE (reference sequence). This CDR3 is 14 amino acids long. CDR3 in DNA: TGTGCCAGCAGCTTGGAAGGGACTAACTATGGCTACACCTTC. It is translated as CASSLEGTNYGYTF.

This chain joins TRBV9 and TRBJ2-1; weak D call: TRBD2 (5 bases). This CDR3 comprises 14 residues. Deletions cut 8 bases from V and 0 bases from J, with 12 bases between. Per germline, CDR1 SGDLS and CDR2 YYNGEE. CDR3 residues: CASRELSSYNEQFF. CDR3 coding DNA: TGTGCCAGTAGGGAGTTGAGCTCCTACAATGAGCAGTTCTTC.

This clone showed up just once. This chain links TRBV3-1 (or the pseudogene TRBV3-2) with TRBJ1-6, with a weak D call TRBD1 (5 bases). Looked up from germline, CDR1 is LGHDT and CDR2 is YNNKEL (reference sequence). The CDR3 loop spans 16 amino acids. V shed 6 bases and J shed 6 bases, with 18 bases lying between them. CDR3 region: CASRPAGGVPNSPLHF. The CDR3 region has the DNA TGTGCCAGCAGACCCGCTGGGGGGGTCCCTAATTCACCCCTCCACTTT.

The rearrangement uses TRBV12-5 and TRBJ1-4, with D maybe TRBD1 (5 bases). The CDR3 consists of 15 residues. CDR1 LGHNT and CDR2 FRNRAP come from the germline V gene. Trimming left V 1 base short and J 0 bases short, with 6 bases between. The CDR3, as DNA: TGTGCTAGTGGTTTGGGACAGACAACTAATGAAAAACTGTTTTTT. Its translation: CASGLGQTTNEKLFF.

J is TRBJ1-3 and V is TRBV7-9; D is undetermined. V was clipped by 5 bases and J by 2 bases, with 13 bases between them. Germline-derived CDR1 and CDR2 are SEHNR and FQNEAQ (reference sequence). The CDR3 covers 15 residues. The CDR3 sequence: CASSMTTNPGNTIYF. For the CDR3, the DNA is TGTGCCAGCAGCATGACGACAAATCCTGGAAACACCATATATTTT.

This chain links TRBV4-2 with TRBJ1-2; D is unclear. There are 15 residues in the CDR3. The V end was cut by 0 bases, the J end by 3 bases, with 11 bases between. The germline CDR1 and CDR2 sequences are LGHNA and YNFKEQ. The chain's CDR3 is CASSQDAQADYGYTF. CDR3 coding DNA: TGTGCCAGCAGCCAAGATGCCCAGGCGGACTATGGCTACACCTTC.